These T cell receptor beta chains were read from a single sample in a study of T cells in localized non-small cell lung cancer. The assay was immunoSEQ multiplex PCR, and TCRdb's table has in-frame clones only and misses some. The table shows some 30,000 clones, with approximately 90% occurring only once. The source was PBMCs, collected before any cancer treatment. The origin of the receptors is a man aged 40 to 69 with stage II lung adenocarcinoma. Both conserved end residues are part of each CDR3. Only part of the rows carry a size: once, few, many, or a class if the clone is expanded.

size,J,V,CDR3
few,TRBJ2-7,TRBV5-1,CASSPPTPMEQYF
once,TRBJ2-5,TRBV15,CATSRDLPGLARLMETQYF
.,TRBJ2-3,TRBV4-2,CASRRTSGTDTQYF
.,TRBJ2-7,TRBV12-5,CASGGDSGLQYF
.,TRBJ2-2,TRBV4-2,CASSQEAYNTGELFF
.,TRBJ1-2,TRBV4-1,CASSQDRSYGYTF
.,TRBJ2-3,TRBV7-8,CASSLASGRTDTQYF
.,TRBJ2-2,TRBV11-2,CASSSARAAKGAGELFF
.,TRBJ1-6,TRBV19,CASSSGTGSSPLHF
.,TRBJ1-2,TRBV6-5,CASSYLGGYGYTF
few,TRBJ2-3,TRBV4-3,CASSQGTTDTQYF
medium-sized,TRBJ2-1,TRBV7-9,CASSFWTRANEQFF
.,TRBJ2-7,TRBV15,CATSRGVGVGEQYF
.,TRBJ2-3,TRBV21-1,CASSKGGGVPTDTQYF
.,TRBJ2-7,TRBV7-9,CASSPHDFFYEQYF
.,TRBJ2-7,TRBV27,CASSFPGGYEQYF
.,TRBJ2-1,TRBV28,CASSLKPGGRYNEQFF
.,TRBJ2-2,TRBV9,CASSVRGSFAGELFF
.,TRBJ2-7,TRBV6-5,CASSYASGSYEQYF
.,TRBJ2-5,TRBV19,CASSWVGETQYF
.,TRBJ2-7,TRBV7-8,CASSLGGVPYEQYF
.,TRBJ2-6,TRBV5-1,CASSVGSGANVLTF